The 23 T cell receptor beta chains in this list originate from one sample, sequenced in a study of PD-L1 blockade in urothelial cancer. Some clones are missing from TCRdb's copy, which holds only in-frame ones; the method was immunoSEQ multiplex PCR. The table includes about 52,000 clones, approximately 80% detected once. Regarding time point: pretreatment peripheral blood. Material: PBMCs, obtained around atezolizumab (anti-PD-L1) treatment. The receptors originated from a man aged 45-60 years with urothelial cancer.

V is TRBV27 and J is TRBJ2-5, with D hard to call. V shed 5 bases and J shed 9 bases, with 19 bases lying between them. CDR3 size: 14 residues. Germline V CDR1 and CDR2: MNHEY, SMNVEV (reference sequence). DNA of the CDR3: TGTGCCAGCAGTCTTGGAAGGTCCGGGTTGGCCCAGTACTTC. Encoded protein: CASSLGRSGLAQYF.

The CDR3 bases are TGTGCCAGCAGCTTGCGGGGTGGTTCTGGAAACACCATATATTTT. Amino acids: CASSLRGGSGNTIYF. The rearrangement links TRBV5-6 to TRBJ1-3, with D unresolved. The CDR3 is 15 residues long. Per the germline V gene, CDR1 is SGHDT and CDR2 is YYEEEE. V lost 1 base and J 1 base, leaving 9 bases between the germline ends.

The chain carries TRBV29-1 and TRBJ1-1; TRBD1 aligns across 10 bases. This CDR3 has 12 amino acids. J gave up 7 bases and V 6 bases, and 5 bases lay outside the gene matches. Germline V gene lookup returns CDR1 SQVTM and CDR2 ANQGSEA. The CDR3 DNA reads TGCAGCGTGAAGGACAGGGGGAATGAAGCTTTCTTT. Translating gives CSVKDRGNEAFF.

The rearrangement uses TRBV11-3 and TRBJ2-1; D unresolved. The CDR3 contains 14 residues. V was shortened by 0 bases and J by 10 bases, with 13 bases between the two germline ends. Germline V gene lookup returns CDR1 SGHNT and CDR2 YENEEA. The CDR3 protein is CASSLDPVRQEQFF. The CDR3 DNA follows: TGTGCCAGCAGCTTAGATCCCGTTAGACAAGAGCAGTTCTTC.

The chain joins TRBV9 to TRBJ2-3; TRBD2 matches at 9 bases. The CDR3 has 13 residues. CDR1 SGDLS and CDR2 YYNGEE come from the germline V gene. The CDR3 DNA follows: TGTGCGACTAGCGGCACCAGCACAGATACGCAGTATTTT. This gives the protein CATSGTSTDTQYF.

The count of this clone is one. The chain couples TRBV28 to TRBJ1-4; the D gene is possibly TRBD1 (5 bases). Trimming shortened V by 8 bases and J by 4 bases, and 14 bases separated the two germline ends. Germline V CDR1 and CDR2: MDHEN, SYDVKM. The CDR3 spans 14 residues. CDR3 DNA: TGTGCCAGCCGGGAGGCAGGGAATAATGAAAAACTGTTTTTT. As protein: CASREAGNNEKLFF.

This chain uses TRBV5-1 with TRBJ1-5, with D unclear. Germline assignment: CDR1 SGHRS and CDR2 YFSETQ. V was shortened by 7 bases and J by 6 bases, with 14 bases between the two germline ends. CDR3 length: 13 amino acids. In nucleotides, the CDR3 is TGCGCCAGCTCAGACGCTCCGGGTCAGCCCCAGCATTTT. Encoded protein: CASSDAPGQPQHF.

This clone has a single count. The chain employs TRBV9 and TRBJ1-3, with unresolved D. This CDR3 region has 15 residues. The germline gives CDR1 SGDLS, CDR2 YYNGEE. Trimming removed 2 bases from V and 0 bases from J, with 9 bases in between. The CDR3 bases are TGTGCCAGCAGCGTCGCAGAAAACTCTGGAAACACCATATATTTT. Protein: CASSVAENSGNTIYF.

The chain employs TRBV5-3 and TRBJ1-5, with D possibly being TRBD1 (6 bases). TRBV5-3 is annotated as an ORF whose role is uncertain. The CDR3 covers 18 residues. V lost 4 bases and J 0 bases, leaving 20 bases between the germline ends. CDR3 sequence: CARSLSCTGRYSNQPQHF. Written as DNA, the CDR3 is TGTGCCAGAAGCCTCAGCTGTACAGGGCGATATAGCAATCAGCCCCAGCATTTT.

V and J are TRBV6-1 and TRBJ2-1; a weak D match, TRBD1 (5 bases). The CDR3 covers 13 residues. The germline CDR1 and CDR2 sequences are MNHNS and SASEGT. V was pared by 9 bases and J by 4 bases, with 13 bases between. This CDR3 is CASTAGIYNEQFF. For the CDR3, the DNA is TGTGCCAGTACCGCAGGGATTTACAATGAGCAGTTCTTC.

The gene calls are TRBV19 and TRBJ2-7; TRBD1 matches 8 bases. CDR1 is LNHDA, CDR2 SQIVND, per germline (reference sequence). This CDR3 is 14 amino acids long. V lost 7 bases and J lost 3; bases outside the gene matches: 8. CDR3 DNA sequence: TGTGCCAGTATGACGACAGGGGAAGGCTACGAGCAGTACTTC. It encodes CASMTTGEGYEQYF. The whole variable domain, filled in from reference TRBV19 and TRBJ2-7, reads DGGITQSPKYLFRKEGQNVTLSCEQNLNHDAMYWYRQDPGQGLRLIYYSQIVNDFQKGDIAEGYSVSREKKESFPLTVTSAQKNPTAFYLCASMTTGEGYEQYFGPGTRLTVT.

The chain links TRBV7-3 to TRBJ2-2; TRBD2 agrees at 11 bases. This CDR3 has 15 amino acids. Trimming removed 5 bases from V and 5 bases from J; junction bases left unmatched: 4. Germline V gene lookup returns CDR1 SGHTA and CDR2 FQGTGA. CDR3 protein: CASSPTSGGTGELFF. The CDR3 coding sequence is TGTGCCAGCAGCCCAACTAGCGGGGGAACCGGGGAGCTGTTTTTT.

V usage is TRBV2 and J usage is TRBJ2-7, with D perhaps TRBD1 (6 bases). This CDR3 has 12 residues. Trimming removed 9 bases at V and 3 bases at J, with 12 bases between. CDR1 is SNHLY and CDR2 is FYNNEI in the germline V gene. CDR3 DNA sequence: TGTGCCAGATCGGACAGAAACTACGAGCAGTACTTC. It yields the protein CARSDRNYEQYF.

V usage is TRBV4-3 and J usage is TRBJ2-1, with a possible D match to TRBD1 (5 bases). CDR1 and CDR2 from the germline V gene are LGHNA and YSLEER. This CDR3 has 15 residues. The germline V and J ends were trimmed by 5 bases and 4 bases, with 15 bases remaining between them. The CDR3 nucleotides read TGCGCCAGCAGCAGGGGTGGAACCCATTACAATGAGCAGTTCTTC. Encoded protein: CASSRGGTHYNEQFF.

On this clone: This sample also contains other DNA sequences that code for the same CDR3. The chain links TRBV5-6 to TRBJ2-5; D not certain. Trimming removed 0 bases from V and 1 base from J, with 4 bases in between. In germline, CDR1 is SGHDT, CDR2 YYEEEE. The CDR3 runs to 13 residues. This CDR3 reads CASSLGLQETQYF. The CDR3 DNA reads as TGTGCCAGCAGCTTGGGACTCCAAGAGACCCAGTACTTC.

This chain joins TRBV19 and TRBJ1-2; possibly TRBD1 for D (6 bases). V shed 10 bases and J shed 4 bases, with 16 bases lying between them. The germline V gene has CDR1 LNHDA and CDR2 SQIVND (reference sequence). The CDR3 length is 13 residues. Here the CDR3 reads CATTRGGSYGYTF. CDR3 nucleotide sequence: TGTGCCACCACGAGGGGGGGCAGCTATGGCTACACCTTC.

The chain uses TRBV28 and TRBJ2-6, with D possibly matching TRBD1 (5 bases). There are 18 residues in the CDR3. Germline lookup yields CDR1 MDHEN and CDR2 SYDVKM. Trimming cost V 3 bases and J 6 bases, with 21 bases left between them. CDR3 nucleotides: TGTGCCAGCAGTTTTAGGGGCACCGTTTTGATGGCGGCCAACGTCCTGACTTTC. Translation: CASSFRGTVLMAANVLTF.

The chain employs TRBV5-4 and TRBJ2-7, with D possibly matching TRBD1 (5 bases). The germline V and J ends were trimmed by 7 bases and 3 bases, with 17 bases remaining between them. The CDR3 runs to 14 residues. Germline loops: CDR1 SGHNT, CDR2 YYREEE (reference sequence). The DNA for the CDR3 is TGTGCCAGCGGATCTTCAGGGTTTATCTACGAGCAGTACTTC. Amino acid sequence: CASGSSGFIYEQYF.

The sample holds a few counts of this clone. The rearrangement joins TRBV6-1 to TRBJ2-1; D possibly corresponds to TRBD2 (5 bases). V gave up 2 bases and J gave up 9 bases, with 11 bases separating them. Per the germline V gene, CDR1 is MNHNS and CDR2 is SASEGT. The CDR3 spans 13 residues. CDR3 sequence reads: CASSERAEGEQFF. The CDR3 DNA reads as TGTGCCAGCAGTGAAAGGGCTGAGGGTGAGCAGTTCTTC.

The J gene is TRBJ1-4, the V gene TRBV27; TRBD1 matches 10 bases. Trimming took 2 bases from V and 6 from J; bases not matched to a gene: 3. The CDR3 has 15 residues. Germline assignment: CDR1 MNHEY and CDR2 SMNVEV (reference sequence). The CDR3 here is CASSLMTGGDEKLFF. In nucleotides, the CDR3 is TGTGCCAGCAGTTTAATGACAGGGGGCGATGAAAAACTGTTTTTT.

V is TRBV6-5 and J is TRBJ2-3; 8 bases fit TRBD1. Germline CDR1 is MNHEY and CDR2 is SVGAGI. The ends lost 3 bases at V and 0 bases at J; junction bases unmatched: 5. The CDR3 sequence is 16 residues long. This chain's CDR3 is CASSYQRQGSTDTQYF. CDR3 DNA: TGTGCCAGCAGTTATCAACGACAGGGGAGCACAGATACGCAGTATTTT.

This chain links TRBV19 with TRBJ2-6; 7 positions match TRBD1. The CDR3 contains 17 residues. V was pared by 10 bases and J by 0 bases, with 12 bases of the junction left unmatched. Germline V gene sequence: CDR1 LNHDA, CDR2 SQIVND (reference sequence). CDR3 sequence (DNA): TGTGCCACCTTGGAGACAGGGTCGCGCTCTGGGGCCAACGTCCTGACTTTC. It encodes CATLETGSRSGANVLTF. Together with reference TRBV19 and TRBJ2-6, the CDR3 gives the full variable domain: DGGITQSPKYLFRKEGQNVTLSCEQNLNHDAMYWYRQDPGQGLRLIYYSQIVNDFQKGDIAEGYSVSREKKESFPLTVTSAQKNPTAFYLCATLETGSRSGANVLTFGAGSRLTVL.

This sequence joins TRBV4-3 and TRBJ2-5, with TRBD2 matching over 7 bases. Germline V gives CDR1 LGHNA, CDR2 YSLEER. Unmatched junction bases numbered 11, after V lost 0 bases and J lost 4 bases. The CDR3 loop spans 17 amino acids. CDR3 loop: CASSQDWPRGVAETQYF. DNA of the CDR3: TGCGCCAGCAGCCAAGATTGGCCCCGGGGGGTAGCAGAGACCCAGTACTTC.